Below, 7 T cell receptor beta chains from the same sample are listed, as sequenced in a study of cytomegalovirus exposure and HLA in healthy donors. Use of 60 Vbeta and 13 Jbeta primers characterized the PCR. TCRdb's table, derived via immunoSEQ multiplex PCR, lists solely in-frame clones and lacks some. Among 150,000 or so clones, approximately 74% were seen once, and the ten largest hold under 2.5%. Sequenced sample: PBMCs. These receptor sequences come from a young man in good health and CMV-seronegative.

In this sample, this clone turned up once. V usage is TRBV4-3 and J usage is TRBJ2-7; 7 nucleotides match TRBD2. The CDR3 has 14 residues. Germline trimming cut 0 bases from V and 4 bases from J; bases unmatched to any gene: 3. Germline CDR1 reads LGHNA; CDR2 reads YSLEER. The CDR3 nucleotides read TGCGCCAGCAGCCAAGATCACGGGGGGTACGAGCAGTACTTC. Translating it yields CASSQDHGGYEQYF.

The chain carries TRBV7-9 and TRBJ2-7; TRBD1 matches at 9 bases. Germline V gene data show CDR1 as SEHNR and CDR2 as FQNEAQ (reference sequence). Losses at the gene ends were 4 bases for V and 5 bases for J; bases not matched to a gene: 6. The CDR3 extends over 14 amino acids. CDR3 sequence (DNA): TGTGCCAGCAGCTCACTCTGGGACAGGGACGAGCAGTACTTC. This gives the protein CASSSLWDRDEQYF.

This chain links TRBV6-5 with TRBJ2-1; maybe TRBD1 (6 bases). Germline lookup yields CDR1 MNHEY and CDR2 SVGAGI. Trimming stripped 5 bases from V and 0 bases from J, with 11 bases between. CDR3 length equals 15 residues. In nucleotides, the CDR3 is TGTGCCAGCAGTCCCGGGACAAGCTCCTACAATGAGCAGTTCTTC. This sequence encodes CASSPGTSSYNEQFF.

The rearrangement joins TRBV14 to TRBJ2-2, with TRBD1 matching over 7 bases. This CDR3 is 14 amino acids long. After removal of 5 bases from V and 6 bases from J, the junction contained 6 bases not matched to a gene. Per the germline V gene, CDR1 is SGHDN and CDR2 is FVKESK. CDR3 sequence (DNA): TGTGCCAGCAGCGACTACGGACAGGCCGGGGAGCTGTTTTTT. Protein product: CASSDYGQAGELFF.

This clone has just a few counts. The V gene is TRBV6-6, the J gene TRBJ1-2; a possible D gene is TRBD1 (5 bases). The germline V gene has CDR1 MNHNY and CDR2 SVGAGI (reference sequence). The CDR3 sequence is 14 residues long. V lost 2 bases and J 4 bases, leaving 11 bases between the germline ends. In DNA form, the CDR3 reads TGTGCCAGCAGTTACGAGACAGTTAGCTATGGCTACACCTTC. This codes for CASSYETVSYGYTF.

This sequence joins TRBV28 and TRBJ1-2, with TRBD1 identical over 7 bases. V shed 4 bases and J 6 bases; nucleotides not matched to a gene: 8. CDR1 is MDHEN, CDR2 SYDVKM, per germline. This CDR3 is 14 amino acids long. Here the CDR3 DNA reads TGTGCCAGCAGTTCTCCAGGGGGTAGCGATGGCTACACCTTC. Its protein is CASSSPGGSDGYTF.

The chain has TRBV29-1 and TRBJ2-5, with 7 bases that match TRBD1. The last part of the DNA fits TRBJ2-7 better; the J call may be wrong. CDR1 is SQVTM, CDR2 ANQGSEA, per germline. This CDR3 region has 14 residues. CDR3 sequence reads: CSVEAPPGGYEQYF. As DNA, the CDR3 is TGCAGCGTTGAAGCCCCCCCAGGGGGCTACGAGCAGTACTTC.